The T cell receptor (beta chain) described here comes from a study of CD4 and CD8 cells across lung adenocarcinoma regions. Donors had localized lung adenocarcinoma, a non-small cell lung cancer. TCRdb reprocessed the PCR reads with MiXCR, giving one entry per CDR3 protein. The sample yields 6,600 or so distinct CDR3 sequences, about half seen once. V gave up 1 base and J gave up 8 bases; unmatched junction bases: 15. CDR1 is SGHRS, CDR2 YFSETQ, per germline. This CDR3 comprises 17 residues. The sequenced sample was CD4+ T cells from the center of a lung tumor. This receptor was taken from a female donor with lung adenocarcinoma. The CD4 and CD8 labels of this study may be unreliable. This chain links TRBV5-1 with TRBJ1-2; 9 positions match TRBD1. CDR3 DNA: TGCGCCAGCAGCTTGCTTCCTCCGGGACAGGGTCCGGAGGGCTACACCTTC. It translates to CASSLLPPGQGPEGYTF.